Below are 13 T cell receptor beta chains sequenced from a single sample in a study of T cell repertoires and HLA-DP antigens. Method: immunoSEQ multiplex PCR; TCRdb's copy keeps in-frame clones and lacks some. The table has around 100,000 clones, nearly 95% seen once. Their antigens are not known. Material for sequencing was CD4+ T cells from PBMCs. The source of these receptors is a young woman in good health and CMV-seronegative.

The chain uses TRBV7-3 and TRBJ2-3, with 10 bases identical to TRBD2. Germline lookup yields CDR1 SGHTA and CDR2 FQGTGA. The junction had 11 bases not matched to a gene; V was cut back by 5 bases and J by 0 bases. The CDR3 runs 18 residues. The DNA of the CDR3 is TGTGCCAGCAGCACCTCGGCGGCTAGCGGGAGAAGCACAGATACGCAGTATTTT. Amino acid sequence: CASSTSAASGRSTDTQYF.

The chain is built from TRBV19 and TRBJ2-3, with 14 positions matching TRBD2. Germline V gene lookup returns CDR1 LNHDA and CDR2 SQIVND (reference sequence). The CDR3 contains 22 residues. After removal of 6 bases from V and 1 base from J, the junction contained 21 bases not matched to a gene. CDR3 amino acids: CASSIPPSGTSGSRSRTDTQYF. DNA of the CDR3: TGTGCCAGTAGCATTCCGCCTAGCGGGACTAGCGGGAGTAGGTCGCGCACAGATACGCAGTATTTT.

Only one count was recorded for this clone. The V call is TRBV28, the J call TRBJ2-1; 16 bases are a match to TRBD2. This CDR3 region has 19 residues. The germline V gene encodes CDR1 MDHEN and CDR2 SYDVKM. J was trimmed by 3 bases and V by 6 bases; bases with no gene match: 11. The CDR3 here is CASRRPLGLAGGDYNEQFF. CDR3 DNA: TGTGCCAGCAGGCGCCCTTTGGGACTAGCGGGAGGGGACTACAATGAGCAGTTCTTC.

The genes are TRBV28 and TRBJ2-7; 9 bases line up with TRBD1. This CDR3 is 16 amino acids long. CDR1 MDHEN and CDR2 SYDVKM come from the germline V gene. V shed 4 bases, J shed 3 bases, and the junction held 10 bases outside the gene matches. CDR3 sequence: CASSWTGADFYYEQYF. The CDR3 DNA reads as TGTGCCAGCAGTTGGACAGGGGCGGATTTCTACTACGAGCAGTACTTC.

This sequence joins TRBV27 and TRBJ2-5; 10 bases are shared with TRBD2. After removal of 2 bases from V and 5 bases from J, the junction contained 8 bases not matched to a gene. CDR1 and CDR2 (germline): MNHEY, SMNVEV (reference sequence). There are 16 residues in the CDR3. The CDR3 nucleotides read TGTGCCAGCAGTTTACGGGGACTAGCGCTAAGGGAGACCCAGTACTTC. This translates into CASSLRGLALRETQYF.

This chain links TRBV7-3 with TRBJ2-1; D uncertain. CDR3 size: 13 residues. Germline V gene lookup returns CDR1 SGHTA and CDR2 FQGTGA. Trimming took off 0 bases at V and 7 bases at J, with 7 bases between the two ends. The CDR3 nucleotides are TGTGCCAGCAGCTTAACTTATGGGAATGAGCAGTTCTTC. Translating it yields CASSLTYGNEQFF.

This chain uses TRBV5-1 with TRBJ2-2; TRBD2 matches at 9 bases. V shed 8 bases, J shed 2 bases, and the junction held 4 bases outside the gene matches. The CDR3 consists of 14 residues. Germline lookup yields CDR1 SGHRS and CDR2 YFSETQ. The CDR3 spells CASAGGLNTGELFF. In DNA, the CDR3 is TGCGCCAGTGCGGGGGGGCTCAACACCGGGGAGCTGTTTTTT.

This clone has more than one count but fewer than ten. CDR3 coding DNA: TGTGCCAGCAGCTCCTCCTGGAGGGATTCACCCCTCCACTTT. Amino acids: CASSSSWRDSPLHF. The chain employs TRBV28 and TRBJ1-6; no firm D call. This CDR3 spans 14 amino acids. V was clipped by 6 bases and J by 8 bases, with 14 bases between them. Germline CDR1 and CDR2: MDHEN and SYDVKM.

The chain recombines TRBV19 with TRBJ1-2; the D gene is possibly TRBD1 (6 bases). V lost 3 bases and J 4 bases, leaving 21 bases between the germline ends. The germline CDR1 and CDR2 sequences are LNHDA and SQIVND (reference sequence). The CDR3 is 17 residues long. The CDR3 here is CASSIFHKGVLGYGYTF. The CDR3 bases are TGTGCCAGTAGTATTTTCCACAAGGGGGTGCTCGGCTATGGCTACACCTTC.

V gene TRBV9 combines with J gene TRBJ2-6, with 9 bases matching TRBD2. V was pared by 1 base and J by 0 bases, with 5 bases of the junction left unmatched. From germline, CDR1 is SGDLS and CDR2 YYNGEE. The CDR3 is 18 residues long. This CDR3 reads CASSVLAGAGSGANVLTF. DNA for the CDR3: TGTGCCAGCAGCGTATTAGCGGGAGCGGGCTCTGGGGCCAACGTCCTGACTTTC. The whole variable domain, remainder taken from reference TRBV9 and TRBJ2-6, is DSGVTQTPKHLITATGQRVTLRCSPRSGDLSVYWYQQSLDQGLQFLIQYYNGEERAKGNILERFSAQQFPDLHSELNLSSLELGDSALYFCASSVLAGAGSGANVLTFGAGSRLTVL.

V gene TRBV10-3 combines with J gene TRBJ1-1, with D uncertain. The CDR3 contains 12 residues. Germline lookup yields CDR1 ENHRY and CDR2 SYGVKD. V was pared by 0 bases and J by 3 bases, with 2 bases between. The CDR3 here is CAISESDTEAFF. CDR3 DNA sequence: TGTGCCATCAGTGAGTCGGACACTGAAGCTTTCTTT.

The chain recombines TRBV7-3 with TRBJ2-1; 15 positions match TRBD2. From germline, CDR1 is SGHTA and CDR2 FQGTGA. CDR3 length equals 15 residues. V lost 7 bases, J lost 8 bases, and 6 bases stayed unmatched. DNA for the CDR3: TGTGCCAGCACCCTCGGACTAGCGGGGGGGGATGAGCAGTTCTTC. It encodes CASTLGLAGGDEQFF.

The V and J genes are TRBV5-1 and TRBJ2-1, with 7 bases identical to TRBD1. The V segment lost 0 bases and the J segment 5 bases; nucleotides outside the gene matches: 8. The CDR3 loop spans 16 amino acids. Germline loops: CDR1 SGHRS, CDR2 YFSETQ. CDR3 loop: CASSLGQGKGDNEQFF. The CDR3 DNA follows: TGCGCCAGCAGCTTGGGACAGGGAAAAGGGGACAATGAGCAGTTCTTC.